A selection of T cell receptor beta chains follows, all from one sample in a study of radiation and T cells in renal cell carcinoma. Sequencing used immunoSEQ multiplex PCR; TCRdb keeps in-frame clones, though not all of them. The repertoire has more than 150,000 clones, roughly 90% of them found once; the top ten carry over 10%. The sequences come from blood, collected from a patient whose treatment included radiotherapy and nephrectomy. These TCRs come from a woman aged 50 to 65 with renal cell carcinoma. Each CDR3 is given with its conserved first and last residue. The D gene is left open where the match is weak. Size is omitted from some rows. Given values are once, few, many or a class for expanded clones.

clone_size: -; v_call: TRBV4-2; j_call: TRBJ2-7; d_call: TRBD1; cdr3_length: 16; cdr3_nt: TGTGCCAGCAGCCAACCCCCCGGGACAGGAGCCTACGAGCAGTACTTC; cdr3_aa: CASSQPPGTGAYEQYF
clone_size: -; v_call: TRBV19; j_call: TRBJ1-4; d_call: TRBD1; cdr3_length: 16; cdr3_nt: TGTGCCAGTAGTGTTCGACAGGGGACGACTAATGAAAAACTGTTTTTT; cdr3_aa: CASSVRQGTTNEKLFF
clone_size: few; v_call: TRBV6-1; j_call: TRBJ1-6; d_call: -; cdr3_length: 13; cdr3_nt: TGTGCTAGTGGGGGGCGCTGGGGTTCACCCCTCCACTTT; cdr3_aa: CASGGRWGSPLHF
clone_size: few; v_call: TRBV30; j_call: TRBJ2-2; d_call: -; cdr3_length: 13; cdr3_nt: TGTGCCTGGGAAGCCGGGGACACCGGGGAGCTGTTTTTT; cdr3_aa: CAWEAGDTGELFF
clone_size: -; v_call: TRBV4-3; j_call: TRBJ1-1; d_call: TRBD1; cdr3_length: 15; cdr3_nt: TGCGCCAGCAGCCCTCTCGGGACAGAGAACACTGAAGCTTTCTTT; cdr3_aa: CASSPLGTENTEAFF
clone_size: -; v_call: TRBV7-9; j_call: TRBJ1-2; d_call: -; cdr3_length: 11; cdr3_nt: TGTGCCAGCAGCTTTCAGGGTGGCTACACCTTC; cdr3_aa: CASSFQGGYTF
clone_size: -; v_call: TRBV7-2; j_call: TRBJ2-4; d_call: TRBD2; cdr3_length: 15; cdr3_nt: TGTGCCAGCAGCTTATCTCACGGGGGGGTAAACATTCAGTACTTC; cdr3_aa: CASSLSHGGVNIQYF
clone_size: -; v_call: TRBV4-3; j_call: TRBJ2-7; d_call: TRBD1; cdr3_length: 15; cdr3_nt: TGCGCCAGCAGCCAAGGGCCGACAGGGGGCGACGAGCAGTACTTC; cdr3_aa: CASSQGPTGGDEQYF
clone_size: once; v_call: TRBV30; j_call: TRBJ2-5; d_call: TRBD2; cdr3_length: 17; cdr3_nt: TGTGCCTGGAGTGTAGGGACTAGCGGGGGGGCGGAGGTGACCCAGTACTTC; cdr3_aa: CAWSVGTSGGAEVTQYF
clone_size: -; v_call: TRBV11-1; j_call: TRBJ2-7; d_call: -; cdr3_length: 12; cdr3_nt: TGTGCCAGCAGCCCCCCAGGCTACGAGCAGTACTTC; cdr3_aa: CASSPPGYEQYF
clone_size: -; v_call: TRBV6-1; j_call: TRBJ1-2; d_call: TRBD1; cdr3_length: 19; cdr3_nt: TGTGCCAGCAGTGGGCCCGGGACAGGGGTTCCTTTTTTTAACTATGGCTACACCTTC; cdr3_aa: CASSGPGTGVPFFNYGYTF
clone_size: once; v_call: TRBV10-1; j_call: TRBJ1-2; d_call: -; cdr3_length: 14; cdr3_nt: TGCGCCAGCAGCCCGTCCGGGACTAACTATGGCTACACCTTC; cdr3_aa: CASSPSGTNYGYTF
clone_size: -; v_call: TRBV4-1; j_call: TRBJ1-1; d_call: -; cdr3_length: 18; cdr3_nt: TGCGCCAGCAGCCAAGCAGGGACCCTAACTATCATGAACACTGAAGCTTTCTTT; cdr3_aa: CASSQAGTLTIMNTEAFF
clone_size: -; v_call: TRBV19; j_call: TRBJ1-5; d_call: -; cdr3_length: 15; cdr3_nt: TGTGCCAGTAGTATCCCGGGACGGCCCAATCAGCCCCAGCATTTT; cdr3_aa: CASSIPGRPNQPQHF
clone_size: -; v_call: TRBV5-1; j_call: TRBJ1-1; d_call: TRBD1; cdr3_length: 15; cdr3_nt: TGCGCCAGCAGCTGGGCGGGGACAGAGAACACTGAAGCTTTCTTT; cdr3_aa: CASSWAGTENTEAFF
clone_size: -; v_call: TRBV25-1; j_call: TRBJ2-5; d_call: -; cdr3_length: 15; cdr3_nt: TGTGCCAGCAGCTTTTTAGGGGGAGGGCAAGAGACCCAGTACTTC; cdr3_aa: CASSFLGGGQETQYF
clone_size: -; v_call: TRBV7-9; j_call: TRBJ1-4; d_call: -; cdr3_length: 15; cdr3_nt: TGTGCCAGCAGCCCAATCGCCCGGGGAGGCGAAAAACTGTTTTTT; cdr3_aa: CASSPIARGGEKLFF
clone_size: -; v_call: TRBV5-1; j_call: TRBJ2-7; d_call: -; cdr3_length: 14; cdr3_nt: TGCGCCAGCAGCTTGGAGGTCAGCTACGGCGAGCAGTACTTC; cdr3_aa: CASSLEVSYGEQYF
clone_size: -; v_call: TRBV4-3; j_call: TRBJ1-1; d_call: -; cdr3_length: 16; cdr3_nt: TGCGCCAGCAGCCAAGATCTTATGGGGGGGGGCACTGAAGCTTTCTTT; cdr3_aa: CASSQDLMGGGTEAFF
clone_size: -; v_call: TRBV6-5; j_call: TRBJ2-3; d_call: TRBD2; cdr3_length: 15; cdr3_nt: TGTGCCAGCACCCCTCCGGGGGGGCTCACAGATACGCAGTATTTT; cdr3_aa: CASTPPGGLTDTQYF
clone_size: -; v_call: TRBV9; j_call: TRBJ2-1; d_call: -; cdr3_length: 16; cdr3_nt: TGTGCCAGCAGCGTAGTATCAGGCAGCTCCTACAATGAGCAGTTCTTC; cdr3_aa: CASSVVSGSSYNEQFF
clone_size: few; v_call: TRBV6-5; j_call: TRBJ1-1; d_call: -; cdr3_length: 13; cdr3_nt: TGTGCCAGCAGTAAACCCGGGACCCCGGGAGCTTTCTTT; cdr3_aa: CASSKPGTPGAFF
clone_size: -; v_call: TRBV2; j_call: TRBJ1-2; d_call: -; cdr3_length: 13; cdr3_nt: TGTGCCAGCACTAAAGCGGAGGATTATGGCTACACCTTC; cdr3_aa: CASTKAEDYGYTF
clone_size: few; v_call: TRBV10-3; j_call: TRBJ1-1; d_call: -; cdr3_length: 11; cdr3_nt: TGTGCCATCAGTGGGGATAGGGTGGCTTTCTTT; cdr3_aa: CAISGDRVAFF
clone_size: -; v_call: TRBV29-1; j_call: TRBJ1-1; d_call: -; cdr3_length: 11; cdr3_nt: TGCAGCACCCACACTCGGGGCGAAGCTTTCTTT; cdr3_aa: CSTHTRGEAFF
clone_size: few; v_call: TRBV7-9; j_call: TRBJ1-2; d_call: -; cdr3_length: 11; cdr3_nt: TGTGCCAGCAGCCGAGGGTATGGCTACACCTTC; cdr3_aa: CASSRGYGYTF
clone_size: -; v_call: TRBV30; j_call: TRBJ1-1; d_call: -; cdr3_length: 12; cdr3_nt: TGTGCCTGGAGTAACCAACAGGAACGCGCTTTCTTT; cdr3_aa: CAWSNQQERAFF
clone_size: many; v_call: TRBV29-1; j_call: TRBJ1-4; d_call: -; cdr3_length: 10; cdr3_nt: TGCGGGATTCGGGACAACAGTCTGTTTTTT; cdr3_aa: CGIRDNSLFF
clone_size: once; v_call: TRBV10-3; j_call: TRBJ1-6; d_call: -; cdr3_length: 15; cdr3_nt: TGTGCCATCAGTGAGGATTCCAGGGTTGGTTCACCCCTCCACTTT; cdr3_aa: CAISEDSRVGSPLHF
clone_size: -; v_call: TRBV12-5; j_call: TRBJ2-2; d_call: -; cdr3_length: 12; cdr3_nt: TGTGCTAGTAGGGACTACACCGGGGAGCTGTTTTTT; cdr3_aa: CASRDYTGELFF
clone_size: few; v_call: TRBV19; j_call: TRBJ1-4; d_call: -; cdr3_length: 13; cdr3_nt: TGTGCCAGTAGTGGAGCAGGCGGGGAAAAACTGTTTTTT; cdr3_aa: CASSGAGGEKLFF
clone_size: few; v_call: TRBV6-6; j_call: TRBJ1-1; d_call: -; cdr3_length: 10; cdr3_nt: TGTGCCAGCCAGAACACTGAAGCTTTCTTT; cdr3_aa: CASQNTEAFF
clone_size: -; v_call: TRBV7-8; j_call: TRBJ1-3; d_call: -; cdr3_length: 16; cdr3_nt: TGTGCCAGCAGCCCTCAGGTTGCGGGATCTGGAAACACCATATATTTT; cdr3_aa: CASSPQVAGSGNTIYF
clone_size: -; v_call: TRBV18; j_call: TRBJ2-7; d_call: -; cdr3_length: 15; cdr3_nt: TGTGCCAGCTCACCACCGGTTGGTGGGGGGTACGAGCAGTACTTC; cdr3_aa: CASSPPVGGGYEQYF
clone_size: -; v_call: TRBV7-8; j_call: TRBJ1-6; d_call: -; cdr3_length: 12; cdr3_nt: TGTGCCAGCAGCGTAACCCTTTCACCCCTCCACTTT; cdr3_aa: CASSVTLSPLHF
clone_size: -; v_call: TRBV13; j_call: TRBJ2-7; d_call: TRBD2; cdr3_length: 18; cdr3_nt: TGTGCCAGCAGCCTACAGGGTTGGACTAGCGGTTACCTCTACGAGCAGTACTTC; cdr3_aa: CASSLQGWTSGYLYEQYF